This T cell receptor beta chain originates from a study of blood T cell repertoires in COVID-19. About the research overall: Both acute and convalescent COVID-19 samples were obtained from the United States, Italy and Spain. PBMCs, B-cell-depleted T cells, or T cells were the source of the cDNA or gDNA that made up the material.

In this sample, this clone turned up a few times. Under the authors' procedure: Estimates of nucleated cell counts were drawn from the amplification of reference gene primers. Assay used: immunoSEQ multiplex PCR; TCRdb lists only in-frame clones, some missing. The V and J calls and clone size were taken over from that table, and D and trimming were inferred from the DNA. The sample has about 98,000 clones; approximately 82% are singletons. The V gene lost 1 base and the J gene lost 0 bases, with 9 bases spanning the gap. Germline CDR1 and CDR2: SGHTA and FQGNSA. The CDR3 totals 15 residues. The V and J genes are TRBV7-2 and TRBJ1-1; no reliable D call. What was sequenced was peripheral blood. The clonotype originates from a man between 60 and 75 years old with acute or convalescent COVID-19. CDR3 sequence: CASSLDSHLNTEAFF. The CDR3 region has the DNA TGTGCCAGCAGCTTAGACAGTCACCTGAACACTGAAGCTTTCTTT.